A single sample gave rise to the 9 T cell receptor beta chains below, sequenced in a study of CD8 T cells in Susac syndrome. An input of roughly 0.45 to 1 ug of RNA was subjected to reverse transcription using random hexamers. TCRdb re-analysed the immunoSEQ multiplex PCR reads in MiXCR, keeping a single row per CDR3 protein. The table records fewer than 350,000 distinct CDR3 sequences, roughly 85% of them present only once. The sequenced sample was CD8+ T cells from PBMCs. All receptors derive from a human donor with multiple sclerosis.

This sequence joins TRBV7-9 and TRBJ2-7; weak D call: TRBD1 (5 bases). Trimming shortened V by 7 bases and J by 2 bases, and 12 bases separated the two germline ends. This CDR3 spans 13 amino acids. Germline loops: CDR1 SEHNR, CDR2 FQNEAQ (reference sequence). The CDR3 nucleotides are TGTGCCAGCACCGGACATACTCCCTACGAGCAGTACTTC. Translated: CASTGHTPYEQYF.

Notes on this clonotype: Compared with germline, one end of the junction differs, possibly owing to a read error. The genes are TRBV13 and TRBJ2-2, with 10 bases that match TRBD1. Per germline, CDR1 PRHDT and CDR2 FYEKMQ (reference sequence). The CDR3 extends over 16 amino acids. The CDR3 loop is CASSLGRGQGTGELFF. The CDR3 bases are TGTGCCAGCAGCCTAGGGAGGGGACAGGGGACCGGGGAGCTGTTTTTT. Full variable domain (missing parts from reference TRBV13 and TRBJ2-2): AAGVIQSPRHLIKEKRETATLKCYPIPRHDTVYWYQQGPGQDPQFLISFYEKMQSDKGSIPDRFSAQQFSDYHSELNMSSLELGDSALYFCASSLGRGQGTGELFFGEGSRLTVL.

This clonotype was observed a handful of times. The chain couples TRBV11-1 to TRBJ2-7; possibly TRBD1 for D (6 bases). CDR3 length: 14 amino acids. Trimming shortened V by 6 bases and J by 3 bases, and 15 bases separated the two germline ends. CDR1 SGHAT and CDR2 FQDESV come from the germline V gene (reference sequence). The CDR3 is CASRRTADDYEQYF. CDR3 nucleotide sequence: TGTGCCAGCAGAAGGACAGCAGACGACTACGAGCAGTACTTC. The complete variable domain, with remaining parts taken from reference TRBV11-1 and TRBJ2-7, reads EAEVAQSPRYKITEKSQAVAFWCDPISGHATLYWYRQILGQGPELLVQFQDESVVDDSQLPKDRFSAERLKGVDSTLKIQPAELGDSAMYLCASRRTADDYEQYFGPGTRLTVT.

The genes are TRBV30 and TRBJ2-1; no firm D call. The germline CDR1 and CDR2 sequences are GTSNPN and SVGIG (reference sequence). V lost 0 bases and J lost 6, with 6 bases in between. The CDR3 is 12 amino acids. The DNA of the CDR3 is TGTGCCTGGAGTGTTTCATTCAATGAGCAGTTCTTC. Its translation: CAWSVSFNEQFF.

The rearrangement links TRBV6-6 to TRBJ2-2; possible D gene TRBD1, 6 bases. The CDR3 length is 14 residues. CDR1 is MNHNY, CDR2 SVGAGI, per germline (reference sequence). Trimming shortened V by 2 bases and J by 5 bases, and 9 bases separated the two germline ends. The CDR3 DNA reads as TGTGCCAGCAGTTACGGGACACGAACCGGGGAGCTGTTTTTT. It yields the protein CASSYGTRTGELFF.

The chain joins TRBV5-1 to TRBJ2-7; no definite D call. The V end was cut by 5 bases, the J end by 0 bases, with 12 bases between. The CDR3 sequence is 14 residues long. Germline V lookup: CDR1 SGHRS, CDR2 YFSETQ. In DNA form, the CDR3 reads TGCGCCAGCAGTTCTTTACACAACTCCTACGAGCAGTACTTC. This gives the protein CASSSLHNSYEQYF.

This chain uses TRBV28 with TRBJ1-5; tentative D call: TRBD1 (5 bases). Germline CDR1 and CDR2: MDHEN and SYDVKM. This CDR3 comprises 13 residues. The ends were cut back, 4 bases at V and 3 bases at J, with 7 bases in the middle. The CDR3 here is CASSSGVNQPQHF. The DNA of the CDR3 is TGTGCCAGCAGTTCGGGGGTCAATCAGCCCCAGCATTTT.

The CDR3 DNA sequence: TGTGCCAGCAGCCTCAGGTCGGCGGGTCAAGAGACCCAGTACTTC. Its translation: CASSLRSAGQETQYF. This chain connects TRBV14 to TRBJ2-5; a possible D gene is TRBD2 (5 bases). Germline CDR1 reads SGHDN; CDR2 reads FVKESK. The CDR3 extends over 15 amino acids. V lost 4 bases and J 2 bases, leaving 14 bases between the germline ends.

The V gene is TRBV11-2, the J gene TRBJ2-1; D gene uncertain. CDR3 length: 17 residues. The germline V and J ends were trimmed by 0 bases and 0 bases, with 12 bases remaining between them. CDR1 and CDR2 (germline): SGHAT, FQNNGV. The CDR3 here is CASSLDRLASSYNEQFF. In nucleotides, the CDR3 is TGTGCCAGCAGCTTAGATCGGCTGGCTAGCTCCTACAATGAGCAGTTCTTC.